The 30 T cell receptor beta chains given below trace back to one sample, sequenced in a study of patients and donors after allogeneic stem cell transplantation. TCRdb recomputed calls from the RT-PCR reads with MiXCR, one row per CDR3 protein. The sample has approximately 25,000 distinct CDR3 sequences, approximately 28% seen once; the top ten hold roughly half. The sample taken for sequencing was blood, either unsorted or a sorted T cell fraction (not recorded which). The receptor source for this set is a human donor who was either an allogeneic HSCT recipient or a stem cell or donor lymphocyte infusion donor (not recorded which). It is not recorded whose cells these are; they may come from a transplant donor.

The chain has TRBV6-6 and TRBJ1-5; D uncertain. The germline V and J ends were trimmed by 1 base and 0 bases, with 13 bases remaining between them. Germline CDR1 is MNHNY and CDR2 is SVGAGI (reference sequence). The CDR3 extends over 17 amino acids. CDR3 residues: CASSYFPTTDSNQPQHF. CDR3 nucleotide sequence: TGTGCCAGCAGTTACTTTCCGACGACGGATAGCAATCAGCCCCAGCATTTT.

This clonotype was seen only a few times. DNA of the CDR3: TGTGCCAGCAGCTTGATTCACGGAGATCCAGATACGCAGTATTTT. Amino acid sequence: CASSLIHGDPDTQYF. The chain recombines TRBV5-6 with TRBJ2-3, with D unclear. This CDR3 spans 15 amino acids. V dropped 1 base and J dropped 4 bases, with 13 bases sitting between them. Germline V gene data show CDR1 as SGHDT and CDR2 as YYEEEE. Supplemented by reference TRBV5-6 and TRBJ2-3, the full variable domain reads DAGVTQSPTHLIKTRGQQVTLRCSPKSGHDTVSWYQQALGQGPQFIFQYYEEEERQRGNFPDRFSGHQFPNYSSELNVNALLLGDSALYLCASSLIHGDPDTQYFGPGTRLTVL.

The chain is built from TRBV7-3 and TRBJ2-2; D possibly corresponds to TRBD1 (6 bases). The CDR3 runs 16 residues. V was shortened by 5 bases and J by 3 bases, with 16 bases between the two germline ends. Germline CDR1 is SGHTA and CDR2 is FQGTGA. CDR3 DNA: TGTGCCAGCAGCAGAGCCTCACAGGGTGACACCGGGGAGCTGTTTTTT. Translation: CASSRASQGDTGELFF.

This sequence joins TRBV7-2 and TRBJ2-4; TRBD1 is a possible D gene (6 bases). V lost 1 base, J lost 7 bases, and 11 bases lay in between. CDR1 and CDR2 (germline): SGHTA, FQGNSA. CDR3 size: 14 residues. The CDR3 protein is CASSLVPQGNIQYF. CDR3 nucleotides: TGTGCCAGCAGCTTAGTACCCCAGGGGAACATTCAGTACTTC.

The chain has TRBV11-3 and TRBJ2-1; D might be TRBD2 (6 bases). Trimming removed 5 bases at V and 3 bases at J, with 14 bases between. The CDR3 runs 15 residues. Germline V lookup: CDR1 SGHNT, CDR2 YENEEA. CDR3 DNA: TGTGCCAGCAGCATCTTAGGAGGGGACTACAATGAGCAGTTCTTC. Translated, it gives CASSILGGDYNEQFF.

This clonotype has at least ten counts. The rearrangement joins TRBV12-3 or TRBV12-4 to TRBJ1-2; tentative D call: TRBD1 (6 bases). V gave up 4 bases and J gave up 5 bases, with 11 bases separating them. The CDR3 extends over 13 amino acids. The CDR3 loop is CASSSGAGYGYTF. The DNA of the CDR3 is TGTGCCAGCAGTTCAGGGGCGGGGTATGGCTACACCTTC.

V is TRBV5-1 and J is TRBJ1-1; weak D call: TRBD1 (5 bases). CDR3 size: 14 residues. The germline gives CDR1 SGHRS, CDR2 YFSETQ. The germline V and J ends were trimmed by 2 bases and 3 bases, with 11 bases remaining between them. For the CDR3, the DNA is TGCGCCAGCAGCTTCCGGGACGGACACACTGAAGCTTTCTTT. Residues: CASSFRDGHTEAFF.

The gene calls are TRBV6-6 and TRBJ1-6; D is ambiguous. CDR1 and CDR2 from the germline V gene are MNHNY and SVGAGI (reference sequence). Between the trimmed V and J ends, which lost 2 bases and 8 bases, there was a span of 16 bases. This CDR3 is 16 amino acids long. CDR3 DNA: TGTGCCAGCAGTTACCGTTACATAGGTGGGCATTCACCCCTCCACTTT. Amino acids: CASSYRYIGGHSPLHF.

This chain connects TRBV5-1 to TRBJ1-6, with D possibly matching TRBD1 (6 bases). Germline V gene lookup returns CDR1 SGHRS and CDR2 YFSETQ. The CDR3 spans 14 residues. Trimming stripped 0 bases from V and 10 bases from J, with 11 bases between. This CDR3 is CASSLVGGHSPLHF. Written as DNA, the CDR3 is TGCGCCAGCAGCTTGGTTGGGGGACACTCACCCCTCCACTTT. The full variable domain, completed using reference TRBV5-1 and TRBJ1-6, is KAGVTQTPRYLIKTRGQQVTLSCSPISGHRSVSWYQQTPGQGLQFLFEYFSETQRNKGNFPGRFSGRQFSNSRSEMNVSTLELGDSALYLCASSLVGGHSPLHFGNGTRLTVT.

The chain uses TRBV10-3 and TRBJ1-2; D is unclear. The CDR3 sequence is 15 residues long. The V end was cut by 0 bases, the J end by 4 bases, with 12 bases between. Germline V gene lookup returns CDR1 ENHRY and CDR2 SYGVKD. CDR3 sequence reads: CAISESAGRSYGYTF. The CDR3 coding sequence is TGTGCCATCAGTGAGTCGGCGGGCAGGAGCTATGGCTACACCTTC.

This clonotype has at least ten counts. This chain connects TRBV3-1 to TRBJ1-6; no reliable D call. The V end was cut by 4 bases, the J end by 9 bases, with 10 bases between. Germline V gene lookup returns CDR1 LGHDT and CDR2 YNNKEL (reference sequence). This CDR3 spans 13 amino acids. The DNA for the CDR3 is TGTGCCAGCAGCCCGGACCTAAGTTCACCCCTCCACTTT. This gives the protein CASSPDLSSPLHF.

The table lists this clonotype with a few counts. The chain recombines TRBV20-1 with TRBJ1-4; D is unresolved. CDR3 length: 12 residues. In germline, CDR1 is DFQATT, CDR2 SNEGSKA (reference sequence). V lost 3 bases, J lost 7 bases, and 9 bases lay in between. CDR3 bases: TGCAGTGCTAGGGGCGGGTTTGAAAAACTGTTTTTT. Its protein product is CSARGGFEKLFF.

A few counts support this clonotype. The rearrangement links TRBV20-1 to TRBJ1-6; D gene ambiguous. CDR1 and CDR2 (germline): DFQATT, SNEGSKA (reference sequence). The CDR3 loop spans 15 amino acids. Trimming pared 2 bases from V and 7 bases from J, leaving 15 bases between. The CDR3 sequence is CSARPPIGLNSPLHF. CDR3 nucleotide sequence: TGCAGTGCTAGACCACCCATAGGCCTCAATTCACCCCTCCACTTT.

The chain uses TRBV29-1 and TRBJ1-1; D is ambiguous. Germline-derived CDR1 and CDR2 are SQVTM and ANQGSEA. The ends were cut back, 7 bases at V and 0 bases at J, with 9 bases in the middle. This CDR3 region has 12 residues. The CDR3 protein is CSDQRVNTEAFF. In DNA, the CDR3 is TGCAGCGACCAGAGGGTGAACACTGAAGCTTTCTTT.

This clonotype has a handful of counts. The CDR3 protein is CASSPFPGPSPYNEQFF. CDR3 coding DNA: TGTGCCAGCAGTCCTTTCCCCGGACCCTCCCCCTACAATGAGCAGTTCTTC. The chain carries TRBV2 and TRBJ2-1; D is ambiguous. Per the germline V gene, CDR1 is SNHLY and CDR2 is FYNNEI. The V and J ends lost 5 bases and 2 bases respectively, with 19 bases between them. This CDR3 has 17 residues. Full variable domain (remainder filled in from reference TRBV2 and TRBJ2-1): EPEVTQTPSHQVTQMGQEVILRCVPISNHLYFYWYRQILGQKVEFLVSFYNNEISEKSEIFDDQFSVERPDGSNFTLKIRSTKLEDSAMYFCASSPFPGPSPYNEQFFGPGTRLTVL.

In this sample, this clonotype turned up many times. The chain uses TRBV5-1 and TRBJ1-1; 9 bases are shared with TRBD1. Germline loops: CDR1 SGHRS, CDR2 YFSETQ. V was clipped by 5 bases and J by 3 bases; unmatched bases: 2. CDR3 size: 13 residues. Written as DNA, the CDR3 is TGCGCCAGCAGTCGGACAGGGGACACTGAAGCTTTCTTT. It encodes CASSRTGDTEAFF.

The V gene is TRBV5-1, the J gene TRBJ1-1, with 8 nucleotides matching TRBD1. Germline V gene lookup returns CDR1 SGHRS and CDR2 YFSETQ. The CDR3 length is 15 residues. J was trimmed by 1 base and V by 2 bases; bases with no gene match: 4. For the CDR3, the DNA is TGCGCCAGCAGCTTACGGACAGGGCAGAACACTGAAGCTTTCTTT. Protein sequence: CASSLRTGQNTEAFF.

There are many counts of this clonotype. V gene TRBV5-6 combines with J gene TRBJ1-2; the D gene is possibly TRBD1 (5 bases). Trimming cost V 3 bases and J 0 bases, with 9 bases left between them. The CDR3 is made up of 14 amino acids. Germline values: CDR1 SGHDT, CDR2 YYEEEE. CDR3 region: CASSWAGPNYGYTF. CDR3 sequence (DNA): TGTGCCAGCAGCTGGGCAGGGCCTAACTATGGCTACACCTTC. Combining the CDR3 with reference TRBV5-6 and TRBJ1-2 gives the whole variable domain DAGVTQSPTHLIKTRGQQVTLRCSPKSGHDTVSWYQQALGQGPQFIFQYYEEEERQRGNFPDRFSGHQFPNYSSELNVNALLLGDSALYLCASSWAGPNYGYTFGSGTRLTVV.

This clonotype was picked up a small number of times. In DNA, the CDR3 is TGCAGCGTTGAGAGGGGAAACACCATATATTTT. Its protein is CSVERGNTIYF. The chain employs TRBV29-1 and TRBJ1-3, with no clear D. The CDR3 is 11 residues long. V was trimmed by 3 bases and J by 4 bases, leaving 4 bases between them. Germline loops: CDR1 SQVTM, CDR2 ANQGSEA.

The J gene is TRBJ2-1, the V gene TRBV20-1, with a tentative D call TRBD2 (7 bases). Per the germline V gene, CDR1 is DFQATT and CDR2 is SNEGSKA (reference sequence). Trimming removed 2 bases from V and 4 bases from J, with 12 bases in between. CDR3 length equals 14 residues. The CDR3: CSARTGGPYNEQFF. CDR3 bases: TGCAGTGCTAGAACGGGGGGCCCTTACAATGAGCAGTTCTTC.

In its sample, this clonotype was seen many times. This rearrangement joins TRBV24-1 to TRBJ1-5; tentatively, D is TRBD1 (6 bases). The CDR3 has 15 amino acids. Trimming removed 7 bases from V and 1 base from J, with 13 bases in between. Germline-derived CDR1 and CDR2 are KGHDR and SFDVKD. Here the CDR3 DNA reads TGTGCCACCAGGCAAGGGGGGGAAAGCAATCAGCCCCAGCATTTT. It codes for CATRQGGESNQPQHF.

The chain couples TRBV4-3 to TRBJ1-6; no reliable D call. The CDR3 has 17 residues. Germline CDR1 LGHNA, CDR2 YSLEER. Trimming shortened V by 0 bases and J by 4 bases, and 13 bases separated the two germline ends. In DNA form, the CDR3 reads TGCGCCAGCAGCCAAGATTTAACGGGAATGTATAATTCACCCCTCCACTTT. Residues: CASSQDLTGMYNSPLHF.

The chain employs TRBV24-1 and TRBJ1-2; 11 nucleotides line up with TRBD1. The CDR3 runs 15 residues. After removal of 4 bases from V and 7 bases from J, the junction contained 7 bases not matched to a gene. The V gene's germline CDR1 is KGHDR and CDR2 SFDVKD. CDR3 protein: CATSDFGQGASGYTF. The DNA of the CDR3 is TGTGCCACCAGTGACTTCGGACAGGGGGCGAGTGGCTACACCTTC.

The table lists this clonotype with many counts. The V and J genes are TRBV13 and TRBJ2-1, with D tentatively TRBD2 (5 bases). The CDR3 is 14 residues long. V lost 1 base to trimming and J lost 5 bases, with 9 bases between them. CDR1 is PRHDT and CDR2 is FYEKMQ in the germline V gene (reference sequence). CDR3 bases: TGTGCCAGCAGCTTAGCCCTAGCAAACAATGAGCAGTTCTTC. It yields the protein CASSLALANNEQFF.

This clonotype was counted once. CDR3 DNA: TGCAGTGCTACGCTAAGGAACACCGGGGAGCTGTTTTTT. Translated, it gives CSATLRNTGELFF. The chain links TRBV20-1 to TRBJ2-2, with D uncertain. V was shortened by 4 bases and J by 1 base, with 7 bases between the two germline ends. Germline values: CDR1 DFQATT, CDR2 SNEGSKA (reference sequence). This CDR3 is 13 amino acids long.

The rearrangement uses TRBV29-1 and TRBJ1-2, with D unclear. The germline V and J ends were trimmed by 5 bases and 2 bases, with 15 bases remaining between them. Germline assignment: CDR1 SQVTM and CDR2 ANQGSEA. The CDR3 loop spans 14 amino acids. CDR3 coding DNA: TGCAGCGTTAATACCCCTCTTAGCAACTATGGCTACACCTTC. It codes for CSVNTPLSNYGYTF.

By share, this clonotype ranks as medium-sized. CDR3 sequence (DNA): TGCAGCGTTTCAACCCAGGGTTCGGCGGAAAAACTGTTTTTT. Translating it yields CSVSTQGSAEKLFF. The J gene is TRBJ1-4, the V gene TRBV29-1, with D perhaps matching TRBD1 (5 bases). This CDR3 region has 14 residues. The germline gives CDR1 SQVTM, CDR2 ANQGSEA. V lost 5 bases to trimming and J lost 8 bases, with 18 bases between them.

The V and J genes are TRBV10-3 and TRBJ2-1; 9 positions match TRBD2. CDR3 length: 15 amino acids. Trimming cost V 1 base and J 7 bases; bases outside gene matches: 5. Germline V CDR1 and CDR2: ENHRY, SYGVKD. The CDR3 spells CAISEFSGGSNEQFF. The CDR3 DNA reads TGTGCCATCAGTGAGTTTAGCGGGGGAAGTAATGAGCAGTTCTTC.

This chain joins TRBV3-1 and TRBJ1-6; 10 bases fit TRBD1. This CDR3 is 16 amino acids long. Trimming removed 5 bases from V and 4 bases from J; junction bases left unmatched: 5. Germline loops: CDR1 LGHDT, CDR2 YNNKEL (reference sequence). The CDR3 DNA reads TGTGCCAGCAGCTTCCGGGACAGGGGTTATAATTCACCCCTCCACTTT. Protein product: CASSFRDRGYNSPLHF.

The chain links TRBV7-9 to TRBJ1-6; no firm D call. Germline-derived CDR1 and CDR2 are SEHNR and FQNEAQ (reference sequence). Trimming took 4 bases from V and 6 from J, leaving 10 bases between them. The CDR3 spans 14 residues. CDR3 nucleotide sequence: TGTGCCAGCAGCTCAGTGGTGGCTAATTCACCCCTCCACTTT. This gives the protein CASSSVVANSPLHF.